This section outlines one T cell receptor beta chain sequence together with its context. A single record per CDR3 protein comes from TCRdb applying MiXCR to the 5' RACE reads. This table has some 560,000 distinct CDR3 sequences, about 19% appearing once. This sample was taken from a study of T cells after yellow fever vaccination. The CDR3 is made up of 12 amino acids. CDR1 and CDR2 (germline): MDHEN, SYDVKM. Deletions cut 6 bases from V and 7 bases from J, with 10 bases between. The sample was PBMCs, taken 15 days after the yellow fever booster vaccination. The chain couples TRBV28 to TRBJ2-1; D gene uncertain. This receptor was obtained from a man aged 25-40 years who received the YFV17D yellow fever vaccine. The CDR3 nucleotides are TGTGCCAGCAGCCAAGACCGGAATGAGCAGTTCTTC. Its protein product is CASSQDRNEQFF.